This TCR beta chain stems from a study of T cells in Graves' hyperthyroidism and ophthalmopathy. About the research overall: Before treatment of any kind, peripheral blood was taken at initial diagnosis.

TCR beta CDR3 sequences were amplified from RNA transcripts. The HTBI primer set was used in a first-round RT-PCR of the TCR CDR3. TCRdb ran MiXCR on the multiplex PCR reads and lists one entry per CDR3 protein. Among a few hundred thousand distinct CDR3 sequences listed, about 16% were seen once. Remarks on this clonotype: As yet, its antigen is unknown.

The CDR3 is 15 amino acids. The trim removed 2 bases at V and 1 base at J, leaving 3 bases unmatched. Germline V lookup: CDR1 MNHEY, CDR2 SVGEGT. Duration under 3 months, a NOSPECS grade of at least 4, and a Clinical Activity Score of at least 3 characterized the ophthalmopathy patients. Study-level findings and limits: A model of 13 V-J pairs discriminated ophthalmopathy from stable hyperthyroidism.

Sequencing used blood. This receptor was taken from a woman aged 25 to 39 with Graves' ophthalmopathy. The chain recombines TRBV6-2 or TRBV6-3 with TRBJ2-7; 9 nucleotides agree with TRBD1. The CDR3 loop reads CASSYAGTGSYEQYF. CDR3 bases: TGTGCCAGCAGTTACGCCGGGACAGGGTCCTACGAGCAGTACTTC.